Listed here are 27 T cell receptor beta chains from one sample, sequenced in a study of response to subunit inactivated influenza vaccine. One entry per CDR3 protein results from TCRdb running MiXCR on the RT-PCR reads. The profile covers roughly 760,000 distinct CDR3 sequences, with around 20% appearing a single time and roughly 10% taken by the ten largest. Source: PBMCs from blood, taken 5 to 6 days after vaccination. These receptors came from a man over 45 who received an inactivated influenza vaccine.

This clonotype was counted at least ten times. This chain's CDR3 is CSARDRAVNQPQHF. CDR3 DNA: TGCAGTGCTAGAGATAGGGCAGTCAATCAGCCCCAGCATTTT. The chain links TRBV20-1 to TRBJ1-5, with D unclear. V gave up 0 bases and J gave up 3 bases, with 9 bases separating them. The CDR3 runs 14 residues. Germline CDR1 is DFQATT and CDR2 is SNEGSKA (reference sequence).

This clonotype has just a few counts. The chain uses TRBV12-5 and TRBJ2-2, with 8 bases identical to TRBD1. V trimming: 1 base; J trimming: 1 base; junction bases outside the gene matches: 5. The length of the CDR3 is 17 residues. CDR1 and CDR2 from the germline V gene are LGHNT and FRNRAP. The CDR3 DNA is TGTGCTAGTGGTTTGGATACGGGACAGGTGAACACCGGGGAGCTGTTTTTT. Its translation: CASGLDTGQVNTGELFF.

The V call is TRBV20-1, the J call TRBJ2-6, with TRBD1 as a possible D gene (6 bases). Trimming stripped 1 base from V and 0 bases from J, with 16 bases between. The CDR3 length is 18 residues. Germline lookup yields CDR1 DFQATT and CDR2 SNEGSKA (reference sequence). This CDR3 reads CSARVPGHHTSGANVLTF. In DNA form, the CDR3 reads TGCAGTGCTAGAGTGCCGGGACACCATACCTCTGGGGCCAACGTCCTGACTTTC.

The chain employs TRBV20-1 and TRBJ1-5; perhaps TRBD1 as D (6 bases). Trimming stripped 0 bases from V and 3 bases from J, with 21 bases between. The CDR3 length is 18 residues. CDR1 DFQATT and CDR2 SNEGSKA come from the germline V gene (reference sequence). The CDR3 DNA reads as TGCAGTGCTAGAGATATGGGGGACAAGGGAAAAACCAATCAGCCCCAGCATTTT. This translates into CSARDMGDKGKTNQPQHF.

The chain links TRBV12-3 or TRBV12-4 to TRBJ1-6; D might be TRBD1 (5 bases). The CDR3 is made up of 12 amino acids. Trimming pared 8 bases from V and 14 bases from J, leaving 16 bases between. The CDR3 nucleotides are TGTGCCAGCGGAAGATTGTCAGGGTCCCTCCACTTT. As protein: CASGRLSGSLHF.

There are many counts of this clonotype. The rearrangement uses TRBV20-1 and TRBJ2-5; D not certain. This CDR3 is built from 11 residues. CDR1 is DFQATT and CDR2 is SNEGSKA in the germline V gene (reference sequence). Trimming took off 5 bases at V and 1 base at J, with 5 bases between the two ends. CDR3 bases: TGCAGTGCTGGAACCCAAGAGACCCAGTACTTC. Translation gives CSAGTQETQYF.

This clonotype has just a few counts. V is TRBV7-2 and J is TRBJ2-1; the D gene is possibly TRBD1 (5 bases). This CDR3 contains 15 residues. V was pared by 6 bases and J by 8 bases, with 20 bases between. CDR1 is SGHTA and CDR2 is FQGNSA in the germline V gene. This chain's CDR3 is CASSRRTGGSDEQFF. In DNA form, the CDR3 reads TGTGCCAGCAGTCGTCGCACAGGTGGATCCGATGAGCAGTTCTTC.

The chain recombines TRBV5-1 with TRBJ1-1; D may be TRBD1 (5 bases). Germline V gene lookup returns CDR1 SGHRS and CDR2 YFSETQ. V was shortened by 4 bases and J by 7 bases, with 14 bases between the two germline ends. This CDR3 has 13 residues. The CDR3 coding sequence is TGCGCCAGCAGCCTGGAAGGAGGGGATGAAGCTTTCTTT. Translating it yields CASSLEGGDEAFF.

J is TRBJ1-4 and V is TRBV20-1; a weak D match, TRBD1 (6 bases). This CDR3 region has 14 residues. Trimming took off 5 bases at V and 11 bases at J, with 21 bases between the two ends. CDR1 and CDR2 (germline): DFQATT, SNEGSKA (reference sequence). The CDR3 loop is CSAGRPLDRPKLFF. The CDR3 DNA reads TGCAGTGCTGGGAGGCCCCTAGACAGGCCTAAACTGTTTTTT.

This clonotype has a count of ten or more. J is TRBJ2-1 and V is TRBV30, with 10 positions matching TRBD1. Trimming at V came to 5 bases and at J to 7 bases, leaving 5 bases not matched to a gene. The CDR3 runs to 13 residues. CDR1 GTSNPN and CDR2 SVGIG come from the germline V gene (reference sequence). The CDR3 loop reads CAWSMGQGNEQFF. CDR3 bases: TGTGCCTGGTCCATGGGACAGGGGAATGAGCAGTTCTTC.

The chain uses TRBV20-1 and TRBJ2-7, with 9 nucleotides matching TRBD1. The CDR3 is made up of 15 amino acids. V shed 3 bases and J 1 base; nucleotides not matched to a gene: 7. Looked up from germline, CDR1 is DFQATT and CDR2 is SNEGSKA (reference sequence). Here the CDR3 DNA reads TGCAGTGCTAGGGGGGGGGGACAGGGATCCTACGAGCAGTACTTC. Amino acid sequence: CSARGGGQGSYEQYF.

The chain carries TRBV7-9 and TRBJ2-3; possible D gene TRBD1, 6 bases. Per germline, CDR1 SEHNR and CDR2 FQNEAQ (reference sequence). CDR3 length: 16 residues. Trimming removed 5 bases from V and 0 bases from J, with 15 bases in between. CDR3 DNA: TGTGCCAGCAGCGTACTCAGGGGAACTAGCACAGATACGCAGTATTTT. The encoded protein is CASSVLRGTSTDTQYF. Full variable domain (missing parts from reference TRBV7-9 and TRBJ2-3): DTGVSQNPRHKITKRGQNVTFRCDPISEHNRLYWYRQTLGQGPEFLTYFQNEAQLEKSRLLSDRFSAERPKGSFSTLEIQRTEQGDSAMYLCASSVLRGTSTDTQYFGPGTRLTVL.

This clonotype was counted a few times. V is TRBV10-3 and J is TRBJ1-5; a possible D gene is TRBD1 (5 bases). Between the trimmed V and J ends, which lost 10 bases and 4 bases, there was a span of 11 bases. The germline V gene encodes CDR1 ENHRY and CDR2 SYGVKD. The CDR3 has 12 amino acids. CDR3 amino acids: CATGEMNQPQHF. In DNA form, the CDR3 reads TGTGCCACGGGGGAGATGAATCAGCCCCAGCATTTT.

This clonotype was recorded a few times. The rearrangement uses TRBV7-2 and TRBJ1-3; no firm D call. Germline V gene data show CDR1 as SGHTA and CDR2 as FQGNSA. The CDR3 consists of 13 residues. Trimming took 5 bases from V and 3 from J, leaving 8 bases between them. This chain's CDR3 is CASSRDYGNTIYF. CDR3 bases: TGTGCCAGCAGCCGGGATTATGGAAACACCATATATTTT.

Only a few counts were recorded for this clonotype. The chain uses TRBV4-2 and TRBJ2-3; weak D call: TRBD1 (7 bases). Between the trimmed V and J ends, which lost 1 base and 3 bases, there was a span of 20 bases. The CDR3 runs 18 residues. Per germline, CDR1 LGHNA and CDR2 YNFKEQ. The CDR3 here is CASSQVAARDSGTDTQYF. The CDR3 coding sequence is TGTGCCAGCAGCCAAGTAGCCGCCCGGGACAGCGGGACAGATACGCAGTATTTT.

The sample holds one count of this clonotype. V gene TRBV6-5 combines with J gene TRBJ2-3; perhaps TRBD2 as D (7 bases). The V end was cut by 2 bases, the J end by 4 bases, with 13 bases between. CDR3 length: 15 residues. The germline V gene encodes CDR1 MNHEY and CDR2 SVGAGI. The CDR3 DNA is TGTGCCAGCAGTTACAGGGGGGGTCACCCAGATACGCAGTATTTT. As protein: CASSYRGGHPDTQYF.

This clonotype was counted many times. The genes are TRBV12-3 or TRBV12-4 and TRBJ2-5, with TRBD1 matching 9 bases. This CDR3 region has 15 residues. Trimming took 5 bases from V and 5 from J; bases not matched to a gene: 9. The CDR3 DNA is TGTGCCAGCAGTCGCCAACAGGGGGCCCAGGAGACCCAGTACTTC. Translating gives CASSRQQGAQETQYF.

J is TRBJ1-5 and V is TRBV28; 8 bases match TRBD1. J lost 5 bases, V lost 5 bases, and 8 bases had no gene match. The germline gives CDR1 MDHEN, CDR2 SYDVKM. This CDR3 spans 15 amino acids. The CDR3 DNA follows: TGTGCCAGCAGTGAGGACAGGGAACCAGATCAGCCCCAGCATTTT. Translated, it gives CASSEDREPDQPQHF.

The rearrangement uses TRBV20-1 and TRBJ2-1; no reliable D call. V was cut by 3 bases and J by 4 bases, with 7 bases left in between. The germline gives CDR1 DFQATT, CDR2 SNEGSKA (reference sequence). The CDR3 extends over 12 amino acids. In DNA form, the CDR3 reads TGCAGTGCTAGCCAGAAGTACAATGAGCAGTTCTTC. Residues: CSASQKYNEQFF.

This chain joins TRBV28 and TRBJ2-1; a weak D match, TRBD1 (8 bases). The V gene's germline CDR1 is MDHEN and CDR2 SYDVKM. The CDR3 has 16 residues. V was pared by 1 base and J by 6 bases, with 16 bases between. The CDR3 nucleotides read TGTGCCAGCAGTTTATTACAGGGGGGGACCCTCAATGAGCAGTTCTTC. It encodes CASSLLQGGTLNEQFF.

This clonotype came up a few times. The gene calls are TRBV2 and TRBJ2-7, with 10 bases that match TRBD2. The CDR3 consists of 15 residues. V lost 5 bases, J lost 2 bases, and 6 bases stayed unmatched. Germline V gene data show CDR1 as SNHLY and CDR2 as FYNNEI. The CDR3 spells CASSRLLAGTYEQYF. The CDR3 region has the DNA TGTGCCAGCAGTCGATTACTAGCGGGAACCTACGAGCAGTACTTC.

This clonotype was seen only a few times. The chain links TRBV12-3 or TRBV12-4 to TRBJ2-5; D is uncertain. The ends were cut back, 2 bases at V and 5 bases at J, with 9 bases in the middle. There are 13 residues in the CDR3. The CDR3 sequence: CASSLRVTETQYF. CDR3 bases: TGTGCCAGCAGTTTAAGGGTTACCGAGACCCAGTACTTC.

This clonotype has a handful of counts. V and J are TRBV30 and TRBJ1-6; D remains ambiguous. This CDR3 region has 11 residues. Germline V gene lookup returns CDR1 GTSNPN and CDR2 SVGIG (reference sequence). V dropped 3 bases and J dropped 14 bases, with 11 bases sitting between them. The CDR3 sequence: CAWRESGSLHF. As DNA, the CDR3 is TGTGCCTGGAGGGAAAGCGGATCCCTCCACTTT.

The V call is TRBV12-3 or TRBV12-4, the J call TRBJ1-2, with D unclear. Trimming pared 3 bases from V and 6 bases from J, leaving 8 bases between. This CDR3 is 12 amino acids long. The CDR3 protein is CASSFDSNGYTF. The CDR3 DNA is TGTGCCAGCAGTTTTGACTCCAATGGCTACACCTTC.

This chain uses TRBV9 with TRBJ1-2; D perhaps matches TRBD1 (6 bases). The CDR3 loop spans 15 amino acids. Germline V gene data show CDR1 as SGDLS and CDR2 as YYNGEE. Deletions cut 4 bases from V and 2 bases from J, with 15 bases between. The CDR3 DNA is TGTGCCAGCAGCCCCCATGGGGGGCTGAACTATGGCTACACCTTC. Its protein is CASSPHGGLNYGYTF.

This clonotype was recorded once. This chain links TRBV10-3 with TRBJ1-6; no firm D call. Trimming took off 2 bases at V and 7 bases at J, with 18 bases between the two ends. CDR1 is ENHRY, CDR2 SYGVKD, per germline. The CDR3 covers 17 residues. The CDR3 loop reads CAISEPRRDLWNSPLHF. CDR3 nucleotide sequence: TGTGCCATCAGTGAGCCACGACGGGATTTGTGGAATTCACCCCTCCACTTT.

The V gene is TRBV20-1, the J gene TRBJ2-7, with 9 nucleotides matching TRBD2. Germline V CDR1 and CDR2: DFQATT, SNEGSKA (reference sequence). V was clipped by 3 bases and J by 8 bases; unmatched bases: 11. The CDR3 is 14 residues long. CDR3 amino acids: CSASSRGGAEKQYF. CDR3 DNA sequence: TGCAGTGCTAGTTCGCGGGGGGGGGCAGAGAAGCAGTACTTC.